The clone carrying this T cell receptor beta chain was observed a handful of times. Antigen unknown. The template was RNA from unsorted bulk tissue. Newly diagnosed lung cancer patients had thoracic surgery in China, August–late 2014, without prior chemotherapy. This entry comes from a study of tumor and adjacent non-tumor tissue in lung cancer. Study-wide context: The patients, around 11 men and about 5 women, were roughly 30 to 80 with stage I to III disease.

Study-wide findings and caveats: In normal lung, the top 100 clones were significantly more dominant than in tumor.

Germline V lookup: CDR1 SGHNT, CDR2 YYREEE (reference sequence). The V and J ends lost 0 bases and 4 bases respectively, with 13 bases between them. This CDR3 spans 15 amino acids. A modified ARM-PCR protocol with three rounds of nested PCR amplified TCRbeta. TCRdb fed the multiplex PCR reads into MiXCR, producing one record per CDR3 protein. The sample lists roughly 220,000 distinct CDR3 sequences; around 71% were seen once. The material sequenced was lung tumor tissue. This chain uses TRBV5-4 with TRBJ1-2; TRBD1 might be the D (5 bases). The sequence was collected from a man aged 60-69 years with non-small cell lung cancer. CDR3 residues: CASSLEIQALYGYTF. DNA for the CDR3: TGTGCCAGCAGCTTGGAGATACAGGCCCTCTATGGCTACACCTTC. The full variable domain, with the rest looked up from reference TRBV5-4 and TRBJ1-2, is ETGVTQSPTHLIKTRGQQVTLRCSSQSGHNTVSWYQQALGQGPQFIFQYYREEENGRGNFPPRFSGLQFPNYSSELNVNALELDDSALYLCASSLEIQALYGYTFGSGTRLTVV.